These 19 T cell receptor beta chains were all obtained from the same sample, sequenced in a study of beta chain features in type 1 diabetes. Every isolated RNA sample was fully reverse transcribed, so sequencing captured expressed TCRB transcripts. TCRdb's copy holds only in-frame clones and misses some; the assay was immunoSEQ multiplex PCR. The sample records roughly 170,000 clones, 10% to 15% being singletons. The source material was central memory CD4+ T cells from blood. The receptors come from a woman younger than 30 in good health.

This clone was picked up many times. The J gene is TRBJ2-4, the V gene TRBV7-2; TRBD2 matches at 12 bases. The length of the CDR3 is 15 residues. Germline-derived CDR1 and CDR2 are SGHTA and FQGNSA. Trimming at V came to 3 bases and at J to 4 bases, leaving 1 base not matched to a gene. The CDR3 DNA follows: TGTGCCAGCAGCTTCGGGACTAGCGGGAAAAACATTCAGTACTTC. The encoded protein is CASSFGTSGKNIQYF.

V gene TRBV29-1 combines with J gene TRBJ2-7, with TRBD1 as a possible D gene (8 bases). Germline values: CDR1 SQVTM, CDR2 ANQGSEA. The ends were cut back, 3 bases at V and 3 bases at J, with 24 bases in the middle. CDR3 length: 17 residues. The CDR3 loop reads CSVDQGAGGGGVYEQYF. CDR3 nucleotides: TGCAGCGTTGATCAGGGGGCTGGCGGGGGAGGGGTCTACGAGCAGTACTTC.

The genes are TRBV5-1 and TRBJ2-1, with TRBD2 identical over 7 bases. Germline-derived CDR1 and CDR2 are SGHRS and YFSETQ. V lost 0 bases to trimming and J lost 5 bases; unmatched junction nucleotides: 5. CDR3 length equals 15 residues. The CDR3 loop is CASSLVGTIDNEQFF. The DNA for the CDR3 is TGCGCCAGCAGCTTGGTAGGGACTATCGACAATGAGCAGTTCTTC.

CDR3 DNA: TGTGCCAGCAGCGTAACAGGGCCTGGTGGTAGTACGCAGTATTTT. Amino acids: CASSVTGPGGSTQYF. V and J are TRBV9 and TRBJ2-3; D possibly corresponds to TRBD1 (6 bases). The CDR3 has 15 amino acids. Germline V lookup: CDR1 SGDLS, CDR2 YYNGEE. V lost 1 base and J 8 bases, leaving 17 bases between the germline ends.

This clone was observed a few times. This chain links TRBV28 with TRBJ2-7; TRBD1 matches at 8 bases. This CDR3 contains 13 residues. The germline gives CDR1 MDHEN, CDR2 SYDVKM. V lost 7 bases and J lost 2; bases outside the gene matches: 4. CDR3 nucleotides: TGTGCCAGCAAAAGACAGGGGACCTACGAGCAGTACTTC. Translation gives CASKRQGTYEQYF.

This clone was picked up a small number of times. The gene calls are TRBV29-1 and TRBJ2-2; D perhaps matches TRBD1 (6 bases). V lost 7 bases and J 2 bases, leaving 14 bases between the germline ends. Germline V CDR1 and CDR2: SQVTM, ANQGSEA. The CDR3 runs to 14 residues. The DNA for the CDR3 is TGCAGCGGACGCACAGGGAGCAACACCGGGGAGCTGTTTTTT. Its translation is CSGRTGSNTGELFF.

The table lists this clone with a few counts. The V gene is TRBV5-1, the J gene TRBJ1-1; D is ambiguous. CDR3 length: 15 amino acids. CDR1 and CDR2 (germline): SGHRS, YFSETQ. The V end was cut by 4 bases, the J end by 1 base, with 14 bases between. The CDR3 DNA follows: TGCGCCAGCAGCCCCCCGTCCAGTACGAACACTGAAGCTTTCTTT. Its translation: CASSPPSSTNTEAFF. Using reference TRBV5-1 and TRBJ1-1 for the parts outside the CDR3, the full variable domain is KAGVTQTPRYLIKTRGQQVTLSCSPISGHRSVSWYQQTPGQGLQFLFEYFSETQRNKGNFPGRFSGRQFSNSRSEMNVSTLELGDSALYLCASSPPSSTNTEAFFGQGTRLTVV.

This clone was recorded once. V is TRBV19 and J is TRBJ2-2, with 9 bases aligning to TRBD2. Germline CDR1 is LNHDA and CDR2 is SQIVND (reference sequence). V was clipped by 7 bases and J by 4 bases; unmatched bases: 4. This CDR3 is built from 14 residues. In nucleotides, the CDR3 is TGTGCCAGTACTAGCGGGATTGTCACCGGGGAGCTGTTTTTT. Translated: CASTSGIVTGELFF.

This clone was picked up many times. CDR3 DNA sequence: TGTGCCAGCAGCTTAGGGGGACAGGGAACCTACGAGCAGTACTTC. Translating it yields CASSLGGQGTYEQYF. The V gene is TRBV7-9, the J gene TRBJ2-7; 9 positions match TRBD1. CDR3 size: 15 residues. Per germline, CDR1 SEHNR and CDR2 FQNEAQ (reference sequence). The trim removed 1 base at V and 2 bases at J, leaving 3 bases unmatched. The variable domain in full, completed from reference TRBV7-9 and TRBJ2-7, reads DTGVSQNPRHKITKRGQNVTFRCDPISEHNRLYWYRQTLGQGPEFLTYFQNEAQLEKSRLLSDRFSAERPKGSFSTLEIQRTEQGDSAMYLCASSLGGQGTYEQYFGPGTRLTVT.

The chain couples TRBV5-6 to TRBJ2-5, with unresolved D. Trimming pared 3 bases from V and 5 bases from J, leaving 14 bases between. CDR1 is SGHDT and CDR2 is YYEEEE in the germline V gene. The CDR3 extends over 14 amino acids. CDR3 protein: CASSSLTQSETQYF. The CDR3 nucleotides are TGTGCCAGCAGCTCTCTGACACAATCTGAGACCCAGTACTTC.

The rearrangement links TRBV7-8 to TRBJ2-7, with a weak D call TRBD2 (6 bases). The length of the CDR3 is 15 residues. The germline V gene encodes CDR1 SGHVS and CDR2 FQNEAQ. V was clipped by 4 bases and J by 0 bases, with 13 bases between them. The CDR3 region is CASSWGTGSSYEQYF. CDR3 DNA: TGTGCCAGCAGCTGGGGGACTGGGAGCTCCTACGAGCAGTACTTC.

This clone was detected only a few times. The chain employs TRBV5-4 and TRBJ2-7; TRBD2 matches at 10 bases. The germline gives CDR1 SGHNT, CDR2 YYREEE (reference sequence). The V segment lost 5 bases and the J segment 3 bases; nucleotides outside the gene matches: 5. This CDR3 comprises 14 residues. The DNA for the CDR3 is TGTGCCAGCAGATCGAAGCGGGAGGGCTACGAGCAGTACTTC. This encodes CASRSKREGYEQYF. The entire variable domain, with the rest obtained from reference TRBV5-4 and TRBJ2-7, is as follows: ETGVTQSPTHLIKTRGQQVTLRCSSQSGHNTVSWYQQALGQGPQFIFQYYREEENGRGNFPPRFSGLQFPNYSSELNVNALELDDSALYLCASRSKREGYEQYFGPGTRLTVT.

The chain recombines TRBV19 with TRBJ2-2; D might be TRBD2 (6 bases). The V and J ends lost 4 bases and 4 bases respectively, with 13 bases between them. Germline V CDR1 and CDR2: LNHDA, SQIVND (reference sequence). The CDR3 is made up of 15 amino acids. The CDR3 is CASSTSPGATGELFF. DNA for the CDR3: TGTGCCAGTAGTACTTCCCCGGGAGCCACCGGGGAGCTGTTTTTT. Combining the CDR3 with reference TRBV19 and TRBJ2-2 gives the whole variable domain DGGITQSPKYLFRKEGQNVTLSCEQNLNHDAMYWYRQDPGQGLRLIYYSQIVNDFQKGDIAEGYSVSREKKESFPLTVTSAQKNPTAFYLCASSTSPGATGELFFGEGSRLTVL.

In this sample, this clone turned up a few times. The chain couples TRBV7-9 to TRBJ2-7; 8 nucleotides line up with TRBD1. Trimming cost V 4 bases and J 0 bases; bases outside gene matches: 2. Germline-derived CDR1 and CDR2 are SEHNR and FQNEAQ (reference sequence). The CDR3 covers 14 residues. CDR3 nucleotide sequence: TGTGCCAGCAGCTCCACAGGGGGCTCCTACGAGCAGTACTTC. Translating gives CASSSTGGSYEQYF.

This clone has a handful of counts. This rearrangement joins TRBV30 to TRBJ1-2; 8 nucleotides align to TRBD1. The CDR3 is 12 amino acids. Germline CDR1 is GTSNPN and CDR2 is SVGIG (reference sequence). V was clipped by 4 bases and J by 8 bases; unmatched bases: 6. CDR3 nucleotide sequence: TGTGCCTGGACAGGGGGCGCCTGGGGCTACACCTTC. Translation gives CAWTGGAWGYTF. Drawing the rest from reference TRBV30 and TRBJ1-2, the complete variable domain is SQTIHQWPATLVQPVGSPLSLECTVEGTSNPNLYWYRQAAGRGLQLLFYSVGIGQISSEVPQNLSASRPQDRQFILSSKKLLLSDSGFYLCAWTGGAWGYTFGSGTRLTVV.

This rearrangement joins TRBV7-2 to TRBJ1-1, with D hard to call. V lost 1 base, J lost 1 base, and 4 bases lay in between. Germline-derived CDR1 and CDR2 are SGHTA and FQGNSA. The CDR3 totals 13 residues. The chain's CDR3 is CASSLVENTEAFF. The CDR3, as DNA: TGTGCCAGCAGCTTAGTAGAGAACACTGAAGCTTTCTTT.

This clone was seen more than once but under ten times. This CDR3 reads CATSRDTAGNEQFF. CDR3 DNA: TGTGCCACCAGCAGAGATACAGCGGGGAATGAGCAGTTCTTC. The V gene is TRBV15, the J gene TRBJ2-1; 7 nucleotides agree with TRBD2. V shed 0 bases, J shed 7 bases, and the junction held 3 bases outside the gene matches. The CDR3 consists of 14 residues. CDR1 is LNHNV, CDR2 YYDKDF, per germline (reference sequence).

The chain links TRBV5-6 to TRBJ2-7, with TRBD2 as a possible D gene (6 bases). This CDR3 has 15 residues. The ends were cut back, 0 bases at V and 2 bases at J, with 12 bases in the middle. Germline CDR1 is SGHDT and CDR2 is YYEEEE. The CDR3 loop reads CASSLGGKPPYEQYF. The CDR3 DNA is TGTGCCAGCAGCTTGGGCGGGAAGCCCCCCTACGAGCAGTACTTC. The full variable domain, completed using reference TRBV5-6 and TRBJ2-7, is DAGVTQSPTHLIKTRGQQVTLRCSPKSGHDTVSWYQQALGQGPQFIFQYYEEEERQRGNFPDRFSGHQFPNYSSELNVNALLLGDSALYLCASSLGGKPPYEQYFGPGTRLTVT.

This clone turned up a few times. J is TRBJ2-2 and V is TRBV30; tentative D call: TRBD2 (5 bases). V was cut by 1 base and J by 2 bases, with 8 bases left in between. The CDR3 is 14 residues long. Per germline, CDR1 GTSNPN and CDR2 SVGIG (reference sequence). CDR3 protein: CAWSGRHNTGELFF. Here the CDR3 DNA reads TGTGCCTGGAGTGGGAGGCATAACACCGGGGAGCTGTTTTTT.